This T cell receptor (beta chain) was captured by sequencing in a study of identical twins. This clonotype has just a few counts. TCRdb passed the 5' RACE reads through MiXCR, listing each CDR3 protein once. Seen here are a few hundred thousand distinct CDR3 sequences, more than 9% observed once, and the top ten hold approximately 3.2%. This CDR3 region has 15 residues. V was trimmed by 3 bases and J by 7 bases, leaving 19 bases between them. Germline values: CDR1 MDHEN, CDR2 SYDVKM. These records were also assigned to another study, of yellow fever vaccine responses in identical twins.

Input material: PBMCs. The clonotype was recovered from a woman aged 18 to 35 in good health. The genes are TRBV28 and TRBJ2-7, with D perhaps matching TRBD2 (5 bases). CDR3 sequence: CASSFEAVGPGEQYF. CDR3 bases: TGTGCCAGCAGTTTTGAAGCGGTGGGCCCGGGAGAGCAGTACTTC.